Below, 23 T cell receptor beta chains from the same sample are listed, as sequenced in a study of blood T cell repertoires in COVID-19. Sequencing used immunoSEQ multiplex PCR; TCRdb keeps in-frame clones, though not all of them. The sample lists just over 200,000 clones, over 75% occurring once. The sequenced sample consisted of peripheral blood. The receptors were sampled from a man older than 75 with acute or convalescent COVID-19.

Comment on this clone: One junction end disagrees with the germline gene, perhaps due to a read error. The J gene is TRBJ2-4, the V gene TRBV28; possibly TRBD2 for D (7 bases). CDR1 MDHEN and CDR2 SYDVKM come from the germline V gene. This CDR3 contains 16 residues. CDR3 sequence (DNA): TGTGCCAGCACTTTATGGGGAGGGGGAGACCAAAACATTCAGTACTTC. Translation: CASTLWGGGDQNIQYF.

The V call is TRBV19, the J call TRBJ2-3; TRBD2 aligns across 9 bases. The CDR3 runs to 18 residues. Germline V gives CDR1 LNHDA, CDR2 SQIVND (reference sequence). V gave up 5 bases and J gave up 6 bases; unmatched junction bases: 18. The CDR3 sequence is CASSLLPASGELADTQYF. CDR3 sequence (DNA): TGTGCCAGTAGTCTACTTCCGGCTAGCGGGGAGTTGGCCGATACGCAGTATTTT.

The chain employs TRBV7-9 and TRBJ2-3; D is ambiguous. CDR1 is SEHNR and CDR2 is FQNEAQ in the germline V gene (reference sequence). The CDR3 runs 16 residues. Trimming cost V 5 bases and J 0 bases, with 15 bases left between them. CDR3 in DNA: TGTGCCAGCAGCATTATGTCTGGCCTTAGCACAGATACGCAGTATTTT. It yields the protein CASSIMSGLSTDTQYF.

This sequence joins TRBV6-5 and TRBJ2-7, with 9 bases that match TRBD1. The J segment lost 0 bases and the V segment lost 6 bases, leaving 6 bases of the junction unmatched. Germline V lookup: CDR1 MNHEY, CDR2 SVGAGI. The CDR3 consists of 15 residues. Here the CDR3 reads CASSPVTGGSYEQYF. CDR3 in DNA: TGTGCCAGCAGCCCAGTGACAGGGGGCTCCTACGAGCAGTACTTC.

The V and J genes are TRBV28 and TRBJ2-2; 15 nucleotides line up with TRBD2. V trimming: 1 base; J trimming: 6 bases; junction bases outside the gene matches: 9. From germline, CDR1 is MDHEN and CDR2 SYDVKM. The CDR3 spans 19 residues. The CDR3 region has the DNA TGTGCCAGCAGTTTATCCTATTGGGGACTAGCGGGAGGAGCCGGGGAGCTGTTTTTT. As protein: CASSLSYWGLAGGAGELFF.

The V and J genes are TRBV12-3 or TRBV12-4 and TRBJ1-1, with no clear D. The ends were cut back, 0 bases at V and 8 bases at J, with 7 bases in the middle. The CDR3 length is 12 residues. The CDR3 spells CASSLAGREAFF. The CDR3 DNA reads TGTGCCAGCAGTTTAGCTGGGAGGGAAGCTTTCTTT.

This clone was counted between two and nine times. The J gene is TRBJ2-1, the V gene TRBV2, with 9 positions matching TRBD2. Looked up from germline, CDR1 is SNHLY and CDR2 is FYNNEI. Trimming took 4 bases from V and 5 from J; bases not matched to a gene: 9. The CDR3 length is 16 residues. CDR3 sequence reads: CASSAPTSGHNNEQFF. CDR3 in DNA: TGTGCCAGCAGTGCCCCGACTAGCGGCCACAACAATGAGCAGTTCTTC.

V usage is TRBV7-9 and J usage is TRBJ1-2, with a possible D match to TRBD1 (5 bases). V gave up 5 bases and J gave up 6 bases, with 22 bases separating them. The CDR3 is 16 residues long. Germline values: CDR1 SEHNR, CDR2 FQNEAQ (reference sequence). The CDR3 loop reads CASSPPGRGISNGYTF. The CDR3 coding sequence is TGTGCCAGCAGCCCACCCGGTCGGGGGATTAGTAATGGCTACACCTTC.

The chain's CDR3 is CASSPRIGGVNTEAFF. CDR3 sequence (DNA): TGTGCCAGCAGCCCTCGAATCGGAGGGGTGAACACTGAAGCTTTCTTT. V is TRBV6-2 or TRBV6-3 and J is TRBJ1-1; D is possibly TRBD1 (5 bases). CDR1 is MNHEY and CDR2 is SVGEGT in the germline V gene. V lost 6 bases, J lost 0 bases, and 17 bases lay in between. The CDR3 loop spans 16 amino acids.

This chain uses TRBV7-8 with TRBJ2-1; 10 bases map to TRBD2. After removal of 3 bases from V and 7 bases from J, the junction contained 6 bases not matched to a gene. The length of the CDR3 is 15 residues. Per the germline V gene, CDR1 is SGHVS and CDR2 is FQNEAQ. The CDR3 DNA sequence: TGTGCCAGCAGCTTCAGTAGCGGGAGGATGAATGAGCAGTTCTTC. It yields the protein CASSFSSGRMNEQFF.

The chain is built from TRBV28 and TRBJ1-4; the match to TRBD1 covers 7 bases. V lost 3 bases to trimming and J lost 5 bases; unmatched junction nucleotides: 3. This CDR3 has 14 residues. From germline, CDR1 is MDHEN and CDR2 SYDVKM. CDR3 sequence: CASSLTGTNEKLFF. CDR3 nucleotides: TGTGCCAGCAGTTTGACAGGGACCAATGAAAAACTGTTTTTT.

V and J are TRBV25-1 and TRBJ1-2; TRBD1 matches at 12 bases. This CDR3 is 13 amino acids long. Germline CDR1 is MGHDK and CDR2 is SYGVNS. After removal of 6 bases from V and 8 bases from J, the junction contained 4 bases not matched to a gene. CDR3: CASRGQGASGYTF. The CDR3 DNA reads TGTGCCAGCAGGGGACAGGGGGCGTCAGGCTACACCTTC.

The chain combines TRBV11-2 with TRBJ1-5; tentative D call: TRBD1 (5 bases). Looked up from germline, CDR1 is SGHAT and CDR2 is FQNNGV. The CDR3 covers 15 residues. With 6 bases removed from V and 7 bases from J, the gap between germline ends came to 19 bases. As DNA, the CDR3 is TGTGCCAGCAGTCCCGGGGGAGTCACACGCCAGCCCCAGCATTTT. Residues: CASSPGGVTRQPQHF.

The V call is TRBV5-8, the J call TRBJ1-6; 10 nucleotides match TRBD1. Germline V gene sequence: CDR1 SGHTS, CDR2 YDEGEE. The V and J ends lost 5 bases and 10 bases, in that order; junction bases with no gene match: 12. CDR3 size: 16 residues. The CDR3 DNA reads TGTGCCAGCAGACTATCCGCCGGGACAGGGGTCTCACCCCTCCACTTT. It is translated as CASRLSAGTGVSPLHF.

The CDR3, as DNA: TGCGCCAGCAGCTTGGGGGTCGGAGGGTCGAGCTACACCTTC. Protein sequence: CASSLGVGGSSYTF. The V call is TRBV5-1, the J call TRBJ1-2; D remains unclear. V was pared by 0 bases and J by 9 bases, with 15 bases between. Looked up from germline, CDR1 is SGHRS and CDR2 is YFSETQ. This CDR3 comprises 14 residues.

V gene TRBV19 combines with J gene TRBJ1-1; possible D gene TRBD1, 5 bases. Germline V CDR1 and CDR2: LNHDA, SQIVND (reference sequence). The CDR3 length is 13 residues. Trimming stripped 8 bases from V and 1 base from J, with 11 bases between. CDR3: CASRGTANTEAFF. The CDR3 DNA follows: TGTGCCAGTCGGGGGACGGCGAACACTGAAGCTTTCTTT.

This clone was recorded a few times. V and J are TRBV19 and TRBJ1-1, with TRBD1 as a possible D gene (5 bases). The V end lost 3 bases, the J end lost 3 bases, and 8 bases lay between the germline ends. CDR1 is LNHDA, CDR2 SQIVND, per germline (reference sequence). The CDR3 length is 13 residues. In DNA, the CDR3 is TGTGCCAGTAGTATGGGGGGGGACACTGAAGCTTTCTTT. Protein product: CASSMGGDTEAFF.

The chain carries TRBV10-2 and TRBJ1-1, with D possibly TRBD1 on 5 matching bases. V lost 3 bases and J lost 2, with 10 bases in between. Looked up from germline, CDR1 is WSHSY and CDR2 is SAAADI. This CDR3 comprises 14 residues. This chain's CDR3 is CASSDAGTNTEAFF. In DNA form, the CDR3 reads TGCGCCAGCAGTGACGCGGGGACTAACACTGAAGCTTTCTTT.

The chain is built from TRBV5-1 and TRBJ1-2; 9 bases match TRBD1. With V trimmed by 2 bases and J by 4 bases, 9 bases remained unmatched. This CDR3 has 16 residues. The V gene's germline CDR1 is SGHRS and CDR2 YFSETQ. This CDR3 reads CASSLNRQGGSYGYTF. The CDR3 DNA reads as TGCGCCAGCAGCTTAAACAGACAGGGGGGATCCTATGGCTACACCTTC.

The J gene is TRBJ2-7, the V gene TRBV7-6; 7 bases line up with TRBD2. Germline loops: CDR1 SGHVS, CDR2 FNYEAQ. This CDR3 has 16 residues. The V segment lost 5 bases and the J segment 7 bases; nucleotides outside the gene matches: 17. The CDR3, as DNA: TGTGCCAGCAGCCCGAGCCAGTGGCGGGAGCTGGGGGAGCAGTACTTC. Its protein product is CASSPSQWRELGEQYF.

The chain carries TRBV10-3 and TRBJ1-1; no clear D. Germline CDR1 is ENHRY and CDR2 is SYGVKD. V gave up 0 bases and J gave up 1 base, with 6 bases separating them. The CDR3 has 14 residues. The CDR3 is CAISESRSNTEAFF. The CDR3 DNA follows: TGTGCCATCAGTGAGTCCCGGTCGAACACTGAAGCTTTCTTT.

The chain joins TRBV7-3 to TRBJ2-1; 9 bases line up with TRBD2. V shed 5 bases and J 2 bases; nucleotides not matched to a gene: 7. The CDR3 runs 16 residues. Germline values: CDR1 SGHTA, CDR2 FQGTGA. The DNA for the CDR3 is TGTGCCAGCAGCCCCCGGCTAGCGGGACCCTACAATGAGCAGTTCTTC. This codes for CASSPRLAGPYNEQFF. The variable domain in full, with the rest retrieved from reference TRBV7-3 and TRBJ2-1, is GAGVSQTPSNKVTEKGKYVELRCDPISGHTALYWYRQSLGQGPEFLIYFQGTGAADDSGLPNDRFFAVRPEGSVSTLKIQRTERGDSAVYLCASSPRLAGPYNEQFFGPGTRLTVL.

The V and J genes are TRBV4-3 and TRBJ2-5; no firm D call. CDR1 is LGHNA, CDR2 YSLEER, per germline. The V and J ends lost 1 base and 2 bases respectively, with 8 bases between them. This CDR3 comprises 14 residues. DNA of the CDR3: TGCGCCAGCAGCCAAGGAGGTGCGCAAGAGACCCAGTACTTC. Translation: CASSQGGAQETQYF.